A selection of T cell receptor beta chains follows, all from one sample in a study of T-cell reconstitution after alpha-beta-depleted transplantation in children. Using its own MiXCR run on the PCR reads, TCRdb lists one record per CDR3 protein. The sample contains over 200,000 distinct CDR3 sequences, around 8.4% of which appear only once. This specimen was PBMCs, mostly from graft donor cells, taken 360 days after TCRalphabeta/CD19-depleted stem cell transplant. The receptors here all came from a male patient aged 2-15 years who had a stem cell transplant for acute myeloid leukemia, so the T cells may come from the graft donor. CDR3s include the opening cysteine and the closing phenylalanine or tryptophan. A D gene is named only where the DNA matches it firmly. Size is omitted from some rows. Given values are once, few, many or a class for expanded clones.

clone_size	v_call	d_call	j_call	cdr3_aa	cdr3_nt
NA	TRBV29-1	TRBD2	TRBJ2-1	CSVEGGRAYNEQFF	TGCAGCGTTGAGGGCGGGAGGGCTTACAATGAGCAGTTCTTC
NA	TRBV6-5	NA	TRBJ2-3	CASSYRGSADTQYF	TGTGCCAGCAGTTACAGGGGGAGCGCAGATACGCAGTATTTT
few	TRBV7-6	TRBD2	TRBJ2-1	CASSRLAGGVLIFYNEQFF	TGTGCCAGCAGCCGACTAGCGGGGGGGGTCCTTATATTCTACAATGAGCAGTTCTTC
NA	TRBV4-3	TRBD1	TRBJ2-7	CASSQVPRQGRNEQYF	TGCGCCAGCAGCCAAGTCCCCCGACAGGGGAGAAACGAGCAGTACTTC
few	TRBV18	TRBD1	TRBJ2-6	CASSPRSQGTGANVLTF	TGTGCCAGCTCACCAAGGTCACAGGGGACTGGGGCCAACGTCCTGACTTTC
NA	TRBV4-2	TRBD1	TRBJ2-2	CASSLKRTGKTTGELFF	TGTGCCAGCAGCCTAAAAAGGACAGGGAAAACAACCGGGGAGCTGTTTTTT
many	TRBV12-3/TRBV12-4	NA	TRBJ2-1	CASSLGTGSYNEQFF	TGTGCCAGCAGTTTAGGGACGGGCTCCTACAATGAGCAGTTCTTC
many	TRBV12-3/TRBV12-4	NA	TRBJ2-7	CASIHPRACPYEQYF	TGTGCCAGCATCCACCCCCGGGCATGTCCCTACGAGCAGTACTTC
NA	TRBV12-3/TRBV12-4	NA	TRBJ2-5	CASTHVRGWETQYF	TGTGCCAGCACTCATGTAAGGGGCTGGGAGACCCAGTACTTC
many	TRBV20-1	NA	TRBJ2-3	CSVLGGTAATDTQYF	TGCAGTGTTCTAGGGGGAACAGCTGCCACAGATACGCAGTATTTT
many	TRBV27	TRBD1	TRBJ1-1	CASSKLGQVNTEAFF	TGTGCCAGCAGTAAGTTAGGACAGGTGAACACTGAAGCTTTCTTT
many	TRBV20-1	NA	TRBJ1-1	CSARSGIMNTEAFF	TGCAGTGCTAGGTCAGGGATTATGAACACTGAAGCTTTCTTT
many	TRBV7-2	NA	TRBJ2-1	CASSLGQAKSNEQFF	TGTGCCAGCAGCTTAGGACAGGCCAAGAGTAATGAGCAGTTCTTC
many	TRBV19	NA	TRBJ1-5	CASSIQRLSNQPQHF	TGTGCCAGTAGTATCCAGCGCCTTAGCAATCAGCCCCAGCATTTT
few	TRBV12-3/TRBV12-4	NA	TRBJ1-5	CASTTPPGPQHF	TGTGCCAGCACCACCCCGCCTGGGCCCCAGCATTTT
few	TRBV9	TRBD1	TRBJ2-5	CASSPPTGGMETQYF	TGTGCCAGCAGCCCGCCGACAGGGGGCATGGAGACCCAGTACTTC
few	TRBV2	NA	TRBJ1-2	CASSEGYPYNYGYTF	TGTGCCAGCAGTGAAGGGTACCCTTATAACTATGGCTACACCTTC
many	TRBV12-3/TRBV12-4	TRBD2	TRBJ2-5	CASSKGTSGGFQTQYF	TGTGCCAGCAGCAAAGGGACTAGCGGGGGCTTTCAGACCCAGTACTTC